The entry below describes one T cell receptor (beta chain). This sample is drawn from a study of cytomegalovirus exposure and HLA in healthy donors. Background on the study: A prior analysis found about 120 million unique TCR beta sequences from 150 million to 200 million T cells.

PCR employed 60 Vbeta and 13 Jbeta primers. Repertoires were generated with immunoSEQ multiplex PCR, while TCRdb's copy carries only in-frame clones and drops some. Of about 200,000 clones in the sample, just under 70% were seen once. The germline CDR1 and CDR2 sequences are LNHNV and YYDKDF (reference sequence). The CDR3 has 14 amino acids. V was clipped by 4 bases and J by 9 bases; unmatched bases: 8. The sequence came from a man aged 40-49 years in good health and CMV-seropositive. Sequencing was carried out using PBMCs. V is TRBV15 and J is TRBJ2-1; 8 bases are a match to TRBD2. The CDR3 region is CATSKGRGASEQFF. CDR3 nucleotides: TGTGCCACCAGCAAGGGGCGGGGGGCCAGTGAGCAGTTCTTC.